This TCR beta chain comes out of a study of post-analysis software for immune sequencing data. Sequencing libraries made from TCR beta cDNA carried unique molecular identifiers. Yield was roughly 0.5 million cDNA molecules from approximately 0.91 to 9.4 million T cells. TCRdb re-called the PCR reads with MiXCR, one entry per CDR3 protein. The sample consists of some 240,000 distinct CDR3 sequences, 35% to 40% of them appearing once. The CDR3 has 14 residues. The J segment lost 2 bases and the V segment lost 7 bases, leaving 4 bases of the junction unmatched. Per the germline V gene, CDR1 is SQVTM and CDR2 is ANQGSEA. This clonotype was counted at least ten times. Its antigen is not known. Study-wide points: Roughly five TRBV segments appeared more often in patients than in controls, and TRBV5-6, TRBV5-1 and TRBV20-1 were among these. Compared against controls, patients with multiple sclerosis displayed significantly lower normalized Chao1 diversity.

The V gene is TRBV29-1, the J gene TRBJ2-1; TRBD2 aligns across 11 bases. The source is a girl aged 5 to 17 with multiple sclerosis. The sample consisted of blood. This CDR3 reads CSALAGGPYNEQFF. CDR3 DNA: TGCAGCGCCTTAGCGGGGGGGCCCTACAATGAGCAGTTCTTC.